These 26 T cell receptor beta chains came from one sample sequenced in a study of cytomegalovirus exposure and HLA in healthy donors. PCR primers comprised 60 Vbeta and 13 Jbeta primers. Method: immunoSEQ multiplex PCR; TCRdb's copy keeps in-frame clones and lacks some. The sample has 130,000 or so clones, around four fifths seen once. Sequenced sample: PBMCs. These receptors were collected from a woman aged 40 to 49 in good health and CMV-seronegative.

The CDR3 nucleotides read TGTGCCAGCAGTGCGGGACAGCCATATGGCTACACCTTC. It codes for CASSAGQPYGYTF. V is TRBV2 and J is TRBJ1-2; the match to TRBD1 covers 7 bases. Germline V gives CDR1 SNHLY, CDR2 FYNNEI. The CDR3 runs to 13 residues. V trimming: 4 bases; J trimming: 5 bases; junction bases outside the gene matches: 4.

CDR3 DNA: TGTGCCAGCAGTGAAGTTCTAGGGGCCTCCTACGAGCAGTACTTC. This gives the protein CASSEVLGASYEQYF. The V call is TRBV2, the J call TRBJ2-5, with D perhaps matching TRBD1 (5 bases). With the DNA end fitting TRBJ2-7 better, the J assignment may be wrong. The germline gives CDR1 SNHLY, CDR2 FYNNEI. This CDR3 region has 15 residues.

The CDR3 bases are TGTGCCAGCAGCTCCGGGGGACTAGCGAGAAACAATGAGCAGTTCTTC. Translated, it gives CASSSGGLARNNEQFF. The chain uses TRBV5-4 and TRBJ2-1, with TRBD2 matching 10 bases. Germline lookup yields CDR1 SGHNT and CDR2 YYREEE (reference sequence). V trimming: 3 bases; J trimming: 5 bases; junction bases outside the gene matches: 8. This CDR3 has 16 residues.

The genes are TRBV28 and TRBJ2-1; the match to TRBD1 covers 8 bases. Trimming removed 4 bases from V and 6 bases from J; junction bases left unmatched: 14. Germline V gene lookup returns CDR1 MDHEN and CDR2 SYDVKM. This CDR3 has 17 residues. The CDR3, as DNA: TGTGCCAGCAGTTCCCAAGGGACAGGCGCACAAGGCAATGAGCAGTTCTTC. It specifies CASSSQGTGAQGNEQFF.

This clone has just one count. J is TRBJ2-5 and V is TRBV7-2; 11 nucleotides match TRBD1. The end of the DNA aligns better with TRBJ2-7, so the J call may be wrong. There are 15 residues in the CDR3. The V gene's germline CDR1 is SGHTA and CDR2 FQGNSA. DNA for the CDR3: TGTGCCAGCAGCCGAACGGGACAGGGGGCCTACGAGCAGTACTTC. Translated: CASSRTGQGAYEQYF.

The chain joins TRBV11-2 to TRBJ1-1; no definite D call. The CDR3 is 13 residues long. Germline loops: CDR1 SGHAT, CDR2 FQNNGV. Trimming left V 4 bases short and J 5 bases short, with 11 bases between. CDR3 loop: CASSSERRTEAFF. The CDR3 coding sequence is TGTGCCAGCAGCTCCGAAAGGCGGACTGAAGCTTTCTTT.

For the CDR3, the DNA is TGTGCCAGCAGCTTAAATGGGAGGGCTAACTATGGCTACACCTTC. Encoded protein: CASSLNGRANYGYTF. The chain employs TRBV7-2 and TRBJ1-2; D remains unclear. CDR1 is SGHTA and CDR2 is FQGNSA in the germline V gene. The germline V and J ends were trimmed by 2 bases and 0 bases, with 10 bases remaining between them. This CDR3 has 15 residues.

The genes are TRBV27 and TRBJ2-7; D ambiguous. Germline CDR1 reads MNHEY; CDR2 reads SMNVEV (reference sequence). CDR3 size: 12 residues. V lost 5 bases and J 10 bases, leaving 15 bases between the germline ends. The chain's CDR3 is CASSPARSEQYF. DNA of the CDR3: TGTGCCAGCAGTCCCGCCCGGTCCGAACAGTACTTC.

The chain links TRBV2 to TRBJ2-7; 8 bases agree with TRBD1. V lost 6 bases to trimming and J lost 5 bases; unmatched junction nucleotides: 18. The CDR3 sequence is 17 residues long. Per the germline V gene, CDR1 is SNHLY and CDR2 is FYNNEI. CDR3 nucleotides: TGTGCCAGCAGCCTGTCAGGGGTCGGGACAGGATACAACGAGCAGTACTTC. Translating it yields CASSLSGVGTGYNEQYF.

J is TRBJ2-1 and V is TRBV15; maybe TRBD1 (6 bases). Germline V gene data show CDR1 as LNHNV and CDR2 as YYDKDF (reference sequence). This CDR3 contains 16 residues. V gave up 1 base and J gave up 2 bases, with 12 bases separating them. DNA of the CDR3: TGTGCCACCAGCAGAGGGGGCAGGGGCACCTACAATGAGCAGTTCTTC. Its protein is CATSRGGRGTYNEQFF.

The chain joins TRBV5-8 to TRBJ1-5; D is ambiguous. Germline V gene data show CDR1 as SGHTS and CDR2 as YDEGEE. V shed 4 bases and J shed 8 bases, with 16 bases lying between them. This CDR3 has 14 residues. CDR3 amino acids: CASSPGLLWKPQHF. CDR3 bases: TGTGCCAGCAGCCCCGGACTCCTTTGGAAGCCCCAGCATTTT.

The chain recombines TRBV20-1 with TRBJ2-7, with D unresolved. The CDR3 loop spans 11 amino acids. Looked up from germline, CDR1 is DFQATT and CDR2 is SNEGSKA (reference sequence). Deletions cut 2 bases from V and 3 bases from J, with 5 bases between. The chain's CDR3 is CSARLYYEQYF. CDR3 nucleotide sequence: TGCAGTGCTAGATTATACTACGAGCAGTACTTC.

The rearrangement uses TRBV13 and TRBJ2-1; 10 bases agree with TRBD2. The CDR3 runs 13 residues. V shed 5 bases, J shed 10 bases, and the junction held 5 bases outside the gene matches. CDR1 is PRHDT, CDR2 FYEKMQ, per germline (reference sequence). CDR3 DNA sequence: TGTGCCAGCAGCCTTAGACTAGCGGGCGAGCAGTTCTTC. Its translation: CASSLRLAGEQFF.

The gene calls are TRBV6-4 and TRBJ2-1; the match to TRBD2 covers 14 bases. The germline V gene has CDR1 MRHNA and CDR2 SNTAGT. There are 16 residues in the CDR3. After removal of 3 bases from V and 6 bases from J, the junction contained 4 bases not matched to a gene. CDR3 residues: CASSEGGTSGSNEQFF. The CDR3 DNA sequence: TGTGCCAGCAGTGAGGGGGGGACTAGCGGGAGCAATGAGCAGTTCTTC.

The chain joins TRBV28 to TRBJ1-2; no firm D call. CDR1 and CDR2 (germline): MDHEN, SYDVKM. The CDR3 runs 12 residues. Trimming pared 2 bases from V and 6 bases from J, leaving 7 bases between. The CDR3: CASSLRVHGYTF. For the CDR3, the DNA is TGTGCCAGCAGTTTACGAGTCCATGGCTACACCTTC.

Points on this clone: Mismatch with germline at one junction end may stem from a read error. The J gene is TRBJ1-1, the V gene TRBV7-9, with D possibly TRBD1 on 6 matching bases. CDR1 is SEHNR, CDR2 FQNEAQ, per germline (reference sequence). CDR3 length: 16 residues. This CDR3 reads CSSSKGAGAVNTEAFF. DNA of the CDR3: TGTTCCAGCAGCAAAGGGGCAGGGGCCGTGAACACTGAAGCTTTCTTT.

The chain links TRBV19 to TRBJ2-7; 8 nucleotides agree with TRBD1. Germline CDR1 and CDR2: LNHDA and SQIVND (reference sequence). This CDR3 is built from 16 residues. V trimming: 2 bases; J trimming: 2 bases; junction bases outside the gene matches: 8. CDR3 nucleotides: TGTGCCAGTAGTATAAGTTCCGGGACAGGAGCCTACGAGCAGTACTTC. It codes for CASSISSGTGAYEQYF.

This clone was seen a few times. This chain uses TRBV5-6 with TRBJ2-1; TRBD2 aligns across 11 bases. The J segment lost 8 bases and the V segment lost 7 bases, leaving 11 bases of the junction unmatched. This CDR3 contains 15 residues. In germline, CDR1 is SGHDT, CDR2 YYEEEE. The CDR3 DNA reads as TGTGCCAGCTCTACAGCGGGACTAGCGGTCGATGAGCAGTTCTTC. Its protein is CASSTAGLAVDEQFF. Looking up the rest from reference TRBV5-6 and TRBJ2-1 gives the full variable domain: DAGVTQSPTHLIKTRGQQVTLRCSPKSGHDTVSWYQQALGQGPQFIFQYYEEEERQRGNFPDRFSGHQFPNYSSELNVNALLLGDSALYLCASSTAGLAVDEQFFGPGTRLTVL.

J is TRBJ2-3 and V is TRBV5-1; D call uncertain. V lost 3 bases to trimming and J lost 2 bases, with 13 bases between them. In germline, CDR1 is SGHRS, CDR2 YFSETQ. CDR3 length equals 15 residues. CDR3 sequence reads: CASSSDPGPTDTQYF. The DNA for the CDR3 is TGCGCCAGCAGCTCAGATCCTGGGCCCACAGATACGCAGTATTTT.

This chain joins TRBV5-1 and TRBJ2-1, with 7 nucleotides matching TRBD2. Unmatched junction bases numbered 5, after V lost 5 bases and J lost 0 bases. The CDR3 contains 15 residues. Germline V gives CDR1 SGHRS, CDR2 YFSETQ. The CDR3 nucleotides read TGCGCCAGCAGGCGGGAGTCTGACTCCTACAATGAGCAGTTCTTC. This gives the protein CASRRESDSYNEQFF.

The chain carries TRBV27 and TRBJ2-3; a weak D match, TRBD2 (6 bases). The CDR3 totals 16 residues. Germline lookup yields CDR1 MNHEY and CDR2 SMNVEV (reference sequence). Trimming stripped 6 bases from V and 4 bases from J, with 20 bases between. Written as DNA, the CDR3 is TGTGCCAGCAGACCGACTAGAGAAGTGGCATCAGATACGCAGTATTTT. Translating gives CASRPTREVASDTQYF.

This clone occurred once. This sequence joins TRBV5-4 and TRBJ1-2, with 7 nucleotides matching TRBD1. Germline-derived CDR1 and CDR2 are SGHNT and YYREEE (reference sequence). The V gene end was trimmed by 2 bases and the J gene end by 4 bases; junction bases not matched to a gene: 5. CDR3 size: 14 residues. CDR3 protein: CASSFPGTAYGYTF. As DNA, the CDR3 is TGTGCCAGCAGCTTTCCTGGGACAGCCTATGGCTACACCTTC.

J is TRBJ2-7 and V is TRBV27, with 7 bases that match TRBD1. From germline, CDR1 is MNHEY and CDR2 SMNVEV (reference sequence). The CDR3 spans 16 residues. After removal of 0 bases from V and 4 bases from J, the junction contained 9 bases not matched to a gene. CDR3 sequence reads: CASSLSAGTEKYEQYF. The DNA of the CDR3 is TGTGCCAGCAGTTTATCCGCCGGGACAGAGAAATACGAGCAGTACTTC.

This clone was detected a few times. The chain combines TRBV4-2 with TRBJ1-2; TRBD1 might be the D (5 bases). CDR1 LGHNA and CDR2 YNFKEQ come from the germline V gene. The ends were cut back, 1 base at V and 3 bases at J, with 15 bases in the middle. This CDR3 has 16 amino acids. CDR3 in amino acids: CASSQGISGGDYGYTF. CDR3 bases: TGTGCCAGCAGCCAAGGAATATCCGGAGGGGACTATGGCTACACCTTC.

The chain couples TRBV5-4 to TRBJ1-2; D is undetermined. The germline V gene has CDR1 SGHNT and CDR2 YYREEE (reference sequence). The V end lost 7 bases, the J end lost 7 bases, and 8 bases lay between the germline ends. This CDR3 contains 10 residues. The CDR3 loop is CASSPFGYTF. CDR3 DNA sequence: TGTGCCAGCTCCCCTTTTGGCTACACCTTC. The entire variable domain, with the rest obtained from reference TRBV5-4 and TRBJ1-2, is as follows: ETGVTQSPTHLIKTRGQQVTLRCSSQSGHNTVSWYQQALGQGPQFIFQYYREEENGRGNFPPRFSGLQFPNYSSELNVNALELDDSALYLCASSPFGYTFGSGTRLTVV.

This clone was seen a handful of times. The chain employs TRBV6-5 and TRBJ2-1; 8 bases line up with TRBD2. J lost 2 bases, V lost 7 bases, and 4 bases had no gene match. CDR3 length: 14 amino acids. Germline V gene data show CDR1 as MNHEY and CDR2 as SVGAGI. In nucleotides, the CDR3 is TGTGCCAGCATGCCTAGCGGGCCCTACAATGAGCAGTTCTTC. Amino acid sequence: CASMPSGPYNEQFF.